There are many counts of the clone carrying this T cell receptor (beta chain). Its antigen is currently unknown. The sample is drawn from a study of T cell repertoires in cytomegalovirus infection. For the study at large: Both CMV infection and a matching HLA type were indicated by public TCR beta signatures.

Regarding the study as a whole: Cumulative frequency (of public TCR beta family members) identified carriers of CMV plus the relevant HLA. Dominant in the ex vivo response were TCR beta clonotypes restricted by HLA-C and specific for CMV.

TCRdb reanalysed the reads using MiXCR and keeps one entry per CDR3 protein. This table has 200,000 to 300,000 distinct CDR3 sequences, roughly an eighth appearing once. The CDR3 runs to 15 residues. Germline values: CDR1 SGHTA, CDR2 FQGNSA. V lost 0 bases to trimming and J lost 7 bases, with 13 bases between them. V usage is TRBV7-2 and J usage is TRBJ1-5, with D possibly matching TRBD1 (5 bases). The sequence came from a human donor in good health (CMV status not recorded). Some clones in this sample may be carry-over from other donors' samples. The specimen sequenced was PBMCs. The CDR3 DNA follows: TGTGCCAGCAGCTTAGCCGCAGGGCGAGGGCAGCCCCAGCATTTT. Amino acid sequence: CASSLAAGRGQPQHF. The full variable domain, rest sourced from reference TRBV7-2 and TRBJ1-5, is GAGVSQSPSNKVTEKGKDVELRCDPISGHTALYWYRQSLGQGLEFLIYFQGNSAPDKSGLPSDRFSAERTGGSVSTLTIQRTQQEDSAVYLCASSLAAGRGQPQHFGDGTRLSIL.